Listed below are T cell receptor beta chains from one sample, sequenced in a study of blood T cell repertoires in COVID-19. Sequencing was performed with immunoSEQ multiplex PCR; in TCRdb, only in-frame clones are kept and a portion is missing. The table includes about 210,000 clones, 85% detected once. Sequenced input: PBMCs or T cells enriched from blood (not recorded which). Receptor source: a man aged 35 to 55 who had recovered from COVID-19. The CDR3 runs from the conserved cysteine through the conserved F or W. Each record gives: V gene, clone size, J gene, D gene, CDR3 DNA, CDR3 protein. A D gene is named only where the DNA matches it firmly. Not all rows give a size; the values are once, few, many and, for expanded clones, a class.

V gene: TRBV7-2
clone size: NA
J gene: TRBJ2-7
D gene: NA
CDR3 DNA: TGTGCCAGCAGCCCTGGCGGAAGCGGGCGCTACGAGCAGTACTTC
CDR3 protein: CASSPGGSGRYEQYF

V gene: TRBV2
clone size: once
J gene: TRBJ1-5
D gene: NA
CDR3 DNA: TGTGCCAGCAGAGGTAATTACAGGGAACACAGCAATCAGCCCCAGCATTTT
CDR3 protein: CASRGNYREHSNQPQHF

V gene: TRBV28
clone size: NA
J gene: TRBJ1-6
D gene: NA
CDR3 DNA: TGTGCCAGCAGTCCGGGTTCACCCCTCCACTTT
CDR3 protein: CASSPGSPLHF

V gene: TRBV19
clone size: NA
J gene: TRBJ2-1
D gene: TRBD2
CDR3 DNA: TGTGCCAGTACCCGAGGCGGGACTAGCGGGGTACCCTACAATGAGCAGTTCTTC
CDR3 protein: CASTRGGTSGVPYNEQFF

V gene: TRBV11-2
clone size: NA
J gene: TRBJ2-6
D gene: NA
CDR3 DNA: TGTGCCAGCAGCTTAGAGGGCAGGGGGACTTCTGGGGCCAACGTCCTGACTTTC
CDR3 protein: CASSLEGRGTSGANVLTF

V gene: TRBV12-3/TRBV12-4
clone size: NA
J gene: TRBJ2-3
D gene: NA
CDR3 DNA: TGTGCCAGCAGTCCTACAGATACGCAGTATTTT
CDR3 protein: CASSPTDTQYF

V gene: TRBV5-4
clone size: NA
J gene: TRBJ1-1
D gene: NA
CDR3 DNA: TGTGCCAGCAGCTTGTCGGGGATATACATGAACACTGAAGCTTTCTTT
CDR3 protein: CASSLSGIYMNTEAFF

V gene: TRBV4-1
clone size: NA
J gene: TRBJ2-7
D gene: NA
CDR3 DNA: TGCGCCAGCAGCCAGACCTTGACCGCGGCCTACGAGCAGTACTTC
CDR3 protein: CASSQTLTAAYEQYF

V gene: TRBV5-1
clone size: few
J gene: TRBJ2-3
D gene: NA
CDR3 DNA: TGCGCCAGCAGCTTGATCCCGGGGGACTTGGGCACAGATACGCAGTATTTT
CDR3 protein: CASSLIPGDLGTDTQYF

V gene: TRBV5-1
clone size: NA
J gene: TRBJ1-2
D gene: NA
CDR3 DNA: TGCGCCAGCAGCTTGGCGGCAGGGGATGGCTACACCTTC
CDR3 protein: CASSLAAGDGYTF

V gene: TRBV5-1
clone size: NA
J gene: TRBJ2-7
D gene: TRBD1
CDR3 DNA: TGCGCCAGCAGCTTAGAGGGGGCTTCCTACGAGCAGTACTTC
CDR3 protein: CASSLEGASYEQYF

V gene: TRBV6-6
clone size: NA
J gene: TRBJ2-3
D gene: TRBD2
CDR3 DNA: TGTGCCAGCAGTTTGGGCGGGGGGGTAACAGATACGCAGTATTTT
CDR3 protein: CASSLGGGVTDTQYF

V gene: TRBV2
clone size: NA
J gene: TRBJ2-2
D gene: NA
CDR3 DNA: TGTGCCAGCAGTGAATTTTCTAGCAGTGGGACCGGGGAGCTGTTTTTT
CDR3 protein: CASSEFSSSGTGELFF

V gene: TRBV7-9
clone size: NA
J gene: TRBJ2-1
D gene: TRBD1
CDR3 DNA: TGTGCCAGCAGACCGGGACAGGGGGCCTACAATGAGCAGTTCTTC
CDR3 protein: CASRPGQGAYNEQFF

V gene: TRBV12-3/TRBV12-4
clone size: NA
J gene: TRBJ1-1
D gene: TRBD1
CDR3 DNA: TGTGCCAGCAGGGAGACAGGGGGGGCTTTCTTT
CDR3 protein: CASRETGGAFF

V gene: TRBV5-4
clone size: few
J gene: TRBJ1-3
D gene: NA
CDR3 DNA: TGTGCCAGCAGCTTGGGTTTCGGGTCCTCTGGAAACACCATATATTTT
CDR3 protein: CASSLGFGSSGNTIYF